These 23 T cell receptor beta chains originate from one sample sequenced in a study of T cells expressing NK-cell markers. Using the 5' RACE reads, TCRdb records one entry per CDR3 protein without DNA. This specimen shows under 500,000 distinct CDR3 sequences; the ten leading clones hold 7.3%. The source material was blood T cells: a sorted CD56 or NKG2C T cell subset, CD4+ or CD8+ T cells, or bulk PBMC T cells (not recorded which). These receptors were taken from a woman between 18 and 75 years old in good health.

The chain joins TRBV20-1 to TRBJ1-1; TCRdb selects TRBD1, and the lack of DNA leaves this call unchecked. CDR1 is DFQATT, CDR2 SNEGSKA, per germline (reference sequence). This CDR3 is built from 15 residues. The CDR3 loop is CSARPGQGMNTEAFF.

The rearrangement uses TRBV24-1 and TRBJ2-3; TCRdb reports TRBD1, a call that lacks DNA to check it against. Per germline, CDR1 KGHDR and CDR2 SFDVKD. The CDR3 loop spans 13 amino acids. The CDR3 sequence is CATARDSTDTQYF.

The chain couples TRBV12-3 or TRBV12-4 to TRBJ2-5. The CDR3 covers 15 residues. The CDR3 region is CASKNRVENQETQYF.

The chain combines TRBV19 with TRBJ2-3; TCRdb reports TRBD2, a call that lacks DNA to check it against. The CDR3 extends over 18 amino acids. From germline, CDR1 is LNHDA and CDR2 SQIVND (reference sequence). The CDR3 sequence is CASSNRGILREGTDTQYF.

The J gene is TRBJ1-5, the V gene TRBV15. Germline loops: CDR1 LNHNV, CDR2 YYDKDF (reference sequence). The CDR3 contains 13 residues. The CDR3 here is CATSLYSNQPQHF.

The V gene is TRBV20-1, the J gene TRBJ2-7. The CDR3 spans 14 residues. Germline lookup yields CDR1 DFQATT and CDR2 SNEGSKA (reference sequence). This CDR3 is CSASRWEQSYEQYF.

The chain links TRBV5-1 to TRBJ2-1; there is no DNA to check the TCRdb D call of TRBD1. Looked up from germline, CDR1 is SGHRS and CDR2 is YFSETQ. The CDR3 is 14 residues long. CDR3 region: CASSLWDTDNEQFF.

The genes are TRBV2 and TRBJ2-3; as DNA is missing, the TRBD2 call by TCRdb cannot be tested. The germline gives CDR1 SNHLY, CDR2 FYNNEI. CDR3 size: 16 residues. This CDR3 reads CASIRTSGGRTDTQYF.

V is TRBV6-5 and J is TRBJ1-2. CDR3 length: 14 residues. Germline V lookup: CDR1 MNHEY, CDR2 SVGAGI. The chain's CDR3 is CASSFLETAYGYTF.

The chain links TRBV12-3 or TRBV12-4 to TRBJ2-1; the D call from TCRdb, TRBD2, cannot be confirmed without DNA. The CDR3 has 12 residues. CDR3 sequence: CASSPTGTRNFF.

The chain joins TRBV20-1 to TRBJ2-3; TCRdb gives TRBD1 as the D gene, but with no DNA this cannot be confirmed. This CDR3 comprises 16 residues. The V gene's germline CDR1 is DFQATT and CDR2 SNEGSKA (reference sequence). CDR3 loop: CSARAIPGQNTDTQYF.

The chain couples TRBV9 to TRBJ2-2; with no DNA, the TCRdb D assignment of TRBD2 cannot be verified. There are 14 residues in the CDR3. CDR1 is SGDLS, CDR2 YYNGEE, per germline. The CDR3 protein is CASSGLAGTGELFF.

The V and J genes are TRBV20-1 and TRBJ2-2. The CDR3 runs to 12 residues. CDR1 is DFQATT and CDR2 is SNEGSKA in the germline V gene (reference sequence). CDR3 sequence: CSAIRTTGELFF.

This chain connects TRBV4-3 to TRBJ2-3; with no DNA, the TCRdb D assignment of TRBD2 cannot be verified. This CDR3 has 15 amino acids. Germline V lookup: CDR1 LGHNA, CDR2 YSLEER. The CDR3 here is CASSQAGVGTDTQYF.

The rearrangement links TRBV7-2 to TRBJ2-7; the TCRdb D gene call, TRBD1, has no DNA to confirm it. Germline V lookup: CDR1 SGHTA, CDR2 FQGNSA. The length of the CDR3 is 14 residues. The CDR3 is CASRPRLGAYEQYF. The variable domain in full, completed from reference TRBV7-2 and TRBJ2-7, reads GAGVSQSPSNKVTEKGKDVELRCDPISGHTALYWYRQSLGQGLEFLIYFQGNSAPDKSGLPSDRFSAERTGGSVSTLTIQRTQQEDSAVYLCASRPRLGAYEQYFGPGTRLTVT.

The chain is built from TRBV6-5 and TRBJ1-3. The CDR3 sequence is 14 residues long. CDR1 MNHEY and CDR2 SVGAGI come from the germline V gene. The CDR3 sequence is CASSYLDGGNTIYF.

The chain uses TRBV29-1 and TRBJ2-3; the TCRdb D gene call, TRBD1, has no DNA to confirm it. CDR1 is SQVTM, CDR2 ANQGSEA, per germline. This CDR3 spans 14 amino acids. The CDR3 loop reads CSGTGGAITDTQYF.

This rearrangement joins TRBV5-1 to TRBJ2-5; no DNA is available, so the TRBD2 call from TCRdb remains unchecked. CDR1 SGHRS and CDR2 YFSETQ come from the germline V gene. This CDR3 region has 16 residues. CDR3 sequence reads: CASSLISGLRQETQYF.

V usage is TRBV5-1 and J usage is TRBJ1-4; TCRdb designates TRBD1, a call that cannot be tested without DNA. In germline, CDR1 is SGHRS, CDR2 YFSETQ. The CDR3 has 14 amino acids. The CDR3: CASSRTGGDEKLFF.

V is TRBV4-3 and J is TRBJ1-5. The V gene's germline CDR1 is LGHNA and CDR2 YSLEER. This CDR3 has 15 amino acids. CDR3 sequence: CASSQNPRTDQPQHF.

The V call is TRBV24-1, the J call TRBJ2-1; the TCRdb D gene call, TRBD1, has no DNA to confirm it. Per the germline V gene, CDR1 is KGHDR and CDR2 is SFDVKD. The CDR3 covers 14 residues. The chain's CDR3 is CATSDGGGPNEQFF.

The chain combines TRBV18 with TRBJ2-6. CDR1 KGHSH and CDR2 LQKENI come from the germline V gene. The CDR3 length is 16 residues. CDR3 region: CASSPPVRSGANVLTF.

The rearrangement uses TRBV15 and TRBJ1-1; TCRdb returns TRBD1, unconfirmable since there is no DNA. The CDR3 is 17 amino acids. In germline, CDR1 is LNHNV, CDR2 YYDKDF (reference sequence). This CDR3 is CATSRAGGALWSTEAFF.